This T cell receptor beta chain was recorded in a study of beta chain features in type 1 diabetes. Whole-study results and caveats: Researchers report that Type 1 diabetes patients had moderately but significantly shorter TCRB CDR3s across all four CD4+ subsets.

CDR3 length: 12 amino acids. The germline CDR1 and CDR2 sequences are WSHSY and SAAADI. V lost 8 bases and J lost 2, with 9 bases in between. Expressed TCRB transcripts were sequenced because the isolated RNA had all been reverse transcribed beforehand. Profiled with immunoSEQ multiplex PCR; TCRdb holds only in-frame clones, not every one. Here the sample spans 500,000 to 850,000 clones, more than 12% being singletons. On this clone: The antigen is unknown.

Material for sequencing was naive CD4+ T cells from blood. The J gene is TRBJ2-5, the V gene TRBV10-2; maybe TRBD1 (7 bases). The TCR originated in a man in his late teens or twenties with type 1 diabetes. The CDR3 sequence: CASQGGQETQYF. In DNA form, the CDR3 reads TGCGCCAGCCAGGGGGGTCAAGAGACCCAGTACTTC.